This paragraph reports one T cell receptor beta chain. This record comes from a study of blood T cell repertoires in COVID-19. Study as a whole: The cDNA or gDNA used as material had been derived from T cells, B-cell-depleted T cells, or PBMCs.

The method was immunoSEQ multiplex PCR; TCRdb's version includes in-frame clones alone and lacks a portion of them. The data show 85,000 to 100,000 clones, 87% seen once. Trimming cost V 0 bases and J 6 bases; bases outside gene matches: 3. The CDR3 length is 14 residues. CDR1 ENHRY and CDR2 SYGVKD come from the germline V gene. The material sequenced was peripheral blood. This receptor was taken from a woman aged 55-69 years with COVID-19, enrolled during active disease. The chain recombines TRBV10-3 with TRBJ2-7, with 9 bases that match TRBD1. Here the CDR3 DNA reads TGTGCCATCAGTGAGTCCCGGGACAGGGCCGAGCAGTACTTC. It is translated as CAISESRDRAEQYF.